This T cell receptor beta chain was identified during a study of blood T cell repertoires in COVID-19. Donors were grouped by their self-reported clinical history. The CDR3 has 15 amino acids. The V and J ends lost 3 bases and 2 bases respectively, with 14 bases between them. Looked up from germline, CDR1 is SGHRS and CDR2 is YFSETQ. Data came from immunoSEQ multiplex PCR; TCRdb stores just in-frame clones and leaves some out. The repertoire holds 160,000 or so clones, with 80% to 85% as singletons. This sequence originates from a woman between 50 and 59 years old who had recovered from COVID-19. Sequences were obtained from PBMCs or T cells enriched from blood (not recorded which). The chain links TRBV5-1 to TRBJ2-5, with D unclear. For the CDR3, the DNA is TGCGCCAGCAGCTACTCCGGGTCCTCACAAGAGACCCAGTACTTC. This encodes CASSYSGSSQETQYF.